The T cell receptor (beta chain) under discussion was sequenced for a study of cytomegalovirus exposure and HLA in healthy donors. General study points: Certain indistinguishable V segments, among them TRBV6-2 and TRBV6-3, were excluded. Prediction of most subjects' HLA-A and HLA-B alleles by TCR beta sequences was reportedly accurate.

13 Jbeta primers and 60 Vbeta primers were used for the PCR. Only in-frame clones appear in the TCRdb table, and some are missing; sequencing was by immunoSEQ multiplex PCR. Of a few hundred thousand clones listed, roughly 80% are singletons. CDR3 length equals 14 residues. Germline V gene lookup returns CDR1 SGHVS and CDR2 FNYEAQ. V was cut by 4 bases and J by 5 bases, with 12 bases left in between. As regards this clone: What it binds is not known.

Donors had nominal health at sampling but likely had unrecorded immune exposures. The origin of this receptor is a man aged 25 to 40 in good health and CMV-seronegative. The chain carries TRBV7-6 and TRBJ1-3, with a possible D match to TRBD1 (6 bases). Sequencing used PBMCs. CDR3 coding DNA: TGTGCCAGCAGCTCGAGGCAGGGGAGAAACACCATATATTTT. Its translation: CASSSRQGRNTIYF.